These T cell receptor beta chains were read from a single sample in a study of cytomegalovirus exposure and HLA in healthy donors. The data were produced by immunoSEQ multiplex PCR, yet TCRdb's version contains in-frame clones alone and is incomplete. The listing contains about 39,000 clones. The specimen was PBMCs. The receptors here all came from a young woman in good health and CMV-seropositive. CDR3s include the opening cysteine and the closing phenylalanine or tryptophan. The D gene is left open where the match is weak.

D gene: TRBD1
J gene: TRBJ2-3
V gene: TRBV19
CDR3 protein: CASTSNPGTGSDTQYF
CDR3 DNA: TGTGCCAGTACCTCGAACCCCGGGACAGGGAGTGATACGCAGTATTTT

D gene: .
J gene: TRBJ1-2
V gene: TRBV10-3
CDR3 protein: CAISESKGKGREDYGYTF
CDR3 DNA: TGTGCCATCAGTGAGTCGAAGGGCAAAGGCAGGGAAGACTATGGCTACACCTTC

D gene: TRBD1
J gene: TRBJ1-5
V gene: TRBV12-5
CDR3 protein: CASGWDRGPYSNQPQHF
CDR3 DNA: TGTGCTAGTGGTTGGGACAGGGGACCGTACAGCAATCAGCCCCAGCATTTT

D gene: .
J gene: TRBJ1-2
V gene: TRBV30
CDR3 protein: CAWSVRYGYTF
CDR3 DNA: TGTGCCTGGAGTGTTCGCTATGGCTACACCTTC

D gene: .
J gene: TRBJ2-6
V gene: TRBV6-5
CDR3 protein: CASSYARSSGANVLTF
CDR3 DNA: TGTGCCAGCAGTTACGCCAGATCCTCTGGGGCCAACGTCCTGACTTTC

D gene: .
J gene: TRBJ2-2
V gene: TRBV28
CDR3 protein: CASSLNRITGELFF
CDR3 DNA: TGTGCCAGCAGTTTAAACAGAATCACCGGGGAGCTGTTTTTT

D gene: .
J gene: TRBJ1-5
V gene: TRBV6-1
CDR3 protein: CASSADRYSNQPQHF
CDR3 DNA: TGTGCCAGCAGCGCGGACAGATATAGCAATCAGCCCCAGCATTTT

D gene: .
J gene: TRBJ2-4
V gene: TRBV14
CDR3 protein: CASSRALAGIKNIQYF
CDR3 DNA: TGTGCCAGCAGCCGAGCCCTCGCAGGGATCAAAAACATTCAGTACTTC

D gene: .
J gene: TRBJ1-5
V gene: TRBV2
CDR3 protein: CASKSEGLFNQPQHF
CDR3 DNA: TGTGCCAGCAAATCCGAGGGACTTTTCAATCAGCCCCAGCATTTT

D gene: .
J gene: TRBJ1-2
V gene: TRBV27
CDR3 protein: CASSGPRGKDGYTF
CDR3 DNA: TGTGCCAGCAGTGGCCCTCGGGGGAAGGATGGCTACACCTTC

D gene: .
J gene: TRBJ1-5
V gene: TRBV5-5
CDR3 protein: CASSFGLHSNQPQHF
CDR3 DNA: TGTGCCAGCAGCTTTGGCTTGCATAGCAATCAGCCCCAGCATTTT

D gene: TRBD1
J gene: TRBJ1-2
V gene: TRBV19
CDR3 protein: CASSPVDRGGYTF
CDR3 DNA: TGTGCCAGTAGTCCTGTTGACAGGGGAGGCTACACCTTC

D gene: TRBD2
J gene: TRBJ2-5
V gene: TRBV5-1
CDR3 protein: CASSLAGGPETQYF
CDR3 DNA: TGCGCCAGCAGCTTAGCGGGGGGGCCCGAGACCCAGTACTTC

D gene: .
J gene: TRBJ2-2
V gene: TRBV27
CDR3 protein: CASSLSNRAPNTGELFF
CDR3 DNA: TGTGCCAGCAGTTTATCGAACAGGGCGCCGAACACCGGGGAGCTGTTTTTT

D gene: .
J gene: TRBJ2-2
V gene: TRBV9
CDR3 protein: CASSVGISGVTGELFF
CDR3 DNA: TGTGCCAGCAGCGTAGGGATATCAGGGGTCACCGGGGAGCTGTTTTTT

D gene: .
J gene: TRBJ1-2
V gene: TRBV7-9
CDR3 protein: CASSFGGSGYGYTF
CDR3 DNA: TGTGCCAGCAGCTTTGGTGGGTCGGGCTATGGCTACACCTTC

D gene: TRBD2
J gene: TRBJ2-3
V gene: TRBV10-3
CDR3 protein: CAIRDYAGGGADTQYF
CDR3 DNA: TGTGCCATCAGGGACTATGCGGGGGGGGGTGCAGATACGCAGTATTTT

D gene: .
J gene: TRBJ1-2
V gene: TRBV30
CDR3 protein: CAWSEGVLGYGYTF
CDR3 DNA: TGTGCCTGGAGTGAGGGGGTGTTGGGCTATGGCTACACCTTC

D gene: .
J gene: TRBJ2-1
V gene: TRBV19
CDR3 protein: CASSLSGITYNEQFF
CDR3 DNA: TGTGCCAGTAGTCTTTCGGGGATTACCTACAATGAGCAGTTCTTC

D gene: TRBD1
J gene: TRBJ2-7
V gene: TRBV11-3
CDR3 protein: CALSLGPVAADRGREQYF
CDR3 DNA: TGTGCCCTTAGCTTAGGTCCCGTCGCCGCGGACAGGGGGCGCGAGCAGTACTTC

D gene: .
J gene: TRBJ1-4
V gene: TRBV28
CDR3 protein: CASTPWGKGLNEKLFF
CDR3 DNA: TGTGCCAGCACCCCATGGGGGAAGGGACTAAATGAAAAACTGTTTTTT

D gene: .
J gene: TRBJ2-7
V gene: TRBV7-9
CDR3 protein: CASSPTGTPAYEQYF
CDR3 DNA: TGTGCCAGCAGCCCCACCGGGACACCGGCCTACGAGCAGTACTTC

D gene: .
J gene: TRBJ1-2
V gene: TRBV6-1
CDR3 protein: CASSERGNYGYTF
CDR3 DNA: TGTGCCAGCAGTGAGAGAGGGAACTATGGCTACACCTTC

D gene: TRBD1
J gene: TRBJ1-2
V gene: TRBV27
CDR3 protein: CASSPGQGWGYTF
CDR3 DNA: TGTGCCAGCAGCCCGGGACAGGGATGGGGCTACACCTTC

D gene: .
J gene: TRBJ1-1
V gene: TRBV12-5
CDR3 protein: CASGSTILAGAKSDTEAFF
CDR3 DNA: TGTGCTAGTGGTTCTACAATTCTTGCAGGGGCGAAGTCGGACACTGAAGCTTTCTTT

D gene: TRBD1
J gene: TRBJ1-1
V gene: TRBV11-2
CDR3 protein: CASSSLQGVGEAFF
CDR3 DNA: TGTGCCAGCAGCTCTCTACAGGGGGTCGGTGAAGCTTTCTTT

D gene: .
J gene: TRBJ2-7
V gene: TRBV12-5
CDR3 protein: CASGWNPYGGSYEQYF
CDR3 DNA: TGTGCTAGTGGTTGGAATCCGTACGGGGGCTCCTACGAGCAGTACTTC

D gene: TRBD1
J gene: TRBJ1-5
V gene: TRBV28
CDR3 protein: CASSLVLGQGDVQPQHF
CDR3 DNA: TGTGCCAGCAGTTTAGTTTTAGGACAGGGGGATGTTCAGCCCCAGCATTTT

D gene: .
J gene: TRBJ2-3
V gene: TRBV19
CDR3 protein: CASTAPPQRGTDTQYF
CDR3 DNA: TGTGCCAGTACCGCACCCCCCCAGCGGGGCACAGATACGCAGTATTTT

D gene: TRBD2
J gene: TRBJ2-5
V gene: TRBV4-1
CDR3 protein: CASSQDRASGGAAETQYF
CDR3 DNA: TGCGCCAGCAGCCAAGACCGGGCTAGCGGGGGGGCGGCGGAGACCCAGTACTTC

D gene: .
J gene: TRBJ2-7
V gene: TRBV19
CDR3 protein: CASSMQGTTYEQYF
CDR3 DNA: TGTGCCAGTAGTATGCAGGGGACCACCTACGAGCAGTACTTC

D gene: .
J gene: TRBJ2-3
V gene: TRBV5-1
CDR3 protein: CASSLTGGGRDTQYF
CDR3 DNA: TGCGCCAGCAGCTTGACCGGCGGGGGCCGGGATACGCAGTATTTT

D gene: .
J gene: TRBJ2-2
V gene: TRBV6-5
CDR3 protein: CASSSTGTGELFF
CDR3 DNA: TGTGCCAGCAGTTCGACAGGAACCGGGGAGCTGTTTTTT